These T cell receptor beta chains were read from a single sample in a study of T cells in localized non-small cell lung cancer. Only in-frame clones appear in the TCRdb table, and some are missing; sequencing was by immunoSEQ multiplex PCR. Seen here are about 1,500 clones, around 20% observed once, and the top ten hold roughly a quarter. The sample consisted of normal lung tissue next to the tumor, taken before any cancer treatment. These TCRs come from a man aged 35-69 years with stage III lung adenocarcinoma. Each CDR3 is given with its conserved first and last residue. Fields, in order: D gene, clone size, J gene, V gene, CDR3 protein, CDR3 DNA. D genes are given only for firm matches. Clone sizes are given selectively: once, few, many, or a class where the clone is expanded.

>-|few|TRBJ1-2|TRBV11-3
CASSPPLGGFVANYGYTF
TGTGCCAGCAGCCCACCCTTGGGGGGCTTCGTAGCTAACTATGGCTACACCTTC
>TRBD1|-|TRBJ2-7|TRBV28
CASRTGVGEQYF
TGTGCCAGCAGAACAGGGGTAGGCGAGCAGTACTTC
>TRBD2|medium-sized|TRBJ2-6|TRBV6-8
CASRAGGSGANVLTF
TGTGCCAGCAGAGCGGGGGGTTCTGGGGCCAACGTCCTGACTTTC
>TRBD2|few|TRBJ2-7|TRBV6-8
CASSYSGGHLEQYF
TGTGCCAGCAGTTATAGCGGGGGCCACCTCGAGCAGTACTTC
>TRBD1|medium-sized|TRBJ2-5|TRBV6-8
CASSANDRGRETQYF
TGTGCCAGCAGCGCCAACGACAGGGGCCGAGAGACCCAGTACTTC
>-|-|TRBJ2-3|TRBV29-1
CSVRLTGKGTDTQYF
TGCAGCGTTCGCCTTACAGGGAAGGGCACAGATACGCAGTATTTT
>-|-|TRBJ2-1|TRBV5-1
CASSLADEIPYNEQFF
TGCGCCAGCAGCTTGGCCGACGAGATTCCCTACAATGAGCAGTTCTTC
>-|few|TRBJ2-7|TRBV9
CASNYRDGEQYF
TGTGCCAGCAACTACCGCGACGGCGAGCAGTACTTC
>TRBD2|-|TRBJ2-3|TRBV11-3
CASSLGLATGVDTQYF
TGTGCCAGCAGCTTAGGACTAGCGACCGGAGTAGATACGCAGTATTTT
>-|-|TRBJ1-1|TRBV9
CASSPGRRTAFF
TGTGCCAGCAGCCCTGGAAGAAGGACAGCTTTCTTT
>TRBD1|-|TRBJ1-2|TRBV28
CASRFSGTGKNYGYTF
TGTGCCAGCAGATTCTCCGGGACAGGGAAGAACTATGGCTACACCTTC
>-|medium-sized|TRBJ1-5|TRBV28
CASSFPADDSNQPQHF
TGTGCCAGCAGTTTTCCCGCCGACGATAGCAATCAGCCCCAGCATTTT
>-|-|TRBJ2-1|TRBV19
CASSIWGSNNEQFF
TGTGCCAGTAGTATCTGGGGTTCGAACAATGAGCAGTTCTTC
>-|few|TRBJ1-3|TRBV14
CASSQEWGSGNTIYF
TGTGCCAGCAGCCAAGAGTGGGGCTCTGGAAACACCATATATTTT
>TRBD2|few|TRBJ2-1|TRBV15
CATRDMGGNNEQFF
TGTGCCACCAGGGATATGGGGGGGAACAATGAGCAGTTCTTC
>-|medium-sized|TRBJ1-1|TRBV6-8
CASSYSAHTVNTEAFF
TGTGCCAGCAGTTACTCAGCTCATACGGTGAACACTGAAGCTTTCTTT
>-|medium-sized|TRBJ1-2|TRBV7-2
CASSLGLVVGYTF
TGTGCCAGCAGCTTAGGATTAGTGGTTGGCTACACCTTC
>TRBD2|-|TRBJ2-7|TRBV12-5
CASGSGTIREQYF
TGTGCTAGTGGTTCCGGGACTATACGCGAGCAGTACTTC
>-|-|TRBJ1-4|TRBV7-2
CASSLSREGKLFF
TGTGCCAGCAGCTTATCCAGGGAAGGAAAACTGTTTTTT
>-|-|TRBJ1-1|TRBV6-8
CASSYSVGTEAFF
TGTGCCAGCAGTTACTCGGTGGGCACTGAAGCTTTCTTT
>-|-|TRBJ2-5|TRBV29-1
CSLRQGGETQYF
TGCAGCCTAAGACAGGGAGGAGAGACCCAGTACTTC
>-|-|TRBJ2-1|TRBV11-3
CASSLISDSNNEQFF
TGTGCCAGCAGCTTAATTTCGGATTCCAACAATGAGCAGTTCTTC